These 24 T cell receptor beta chains came from one sample sequenced in a study of blood T cell repertoires in COVID-19. The protocol was immunoSEQ multiplex PCR, while the TCRdb copy is restricted to in-frame clones and leaves out a portion. This table holds approximately 100,000 clones, approximately 85% found once. Sequences were obtained from peripheral blood. The source is a human donor in a cohort sampled during active COVID-19.

V and J are TRBV18 and TRBJ1-4; D remains ambiguous. Trimming took off 3 bases at V and 2 bases at J, with 10 bases between the two ends. CDR3 length: 15 amino acids. CDR1 is KGHSH, CDR2 LQKENI, per germline. CDR3 amino acids: CASSPNLATNEKLFF. The DNA for the CDR3 is TGTGCCAGCTCACCCAATCTAGCTACTAATGAAAAACTGTTTTTT.

This clone was seen a single time. The same CDR3 also results from other DNA sequences found in this sample. The chain links TRBV30 to TRBJ2-5; D is uncertain. The V and J ends lost 0 bases and 2 bases respectively, with 10 bases between them. There are 14 residues in the CDR3. In germline, CDR1 is GTSNPN, CDR2 SVGIG (reference sequence). For the CDR3, the DNA is TGTGCCTGGAGTGTAGGCGGCAGTCAAGAGACCCAGTACTTC. Amino acid sequence: CAWSVGGSQETQYF. Looking up the rest from reference TRBV30 and TRBJ2-5 gives the full variable domain: SQTIHQWPATLVQPVGSPLSLECTVEGTSNPNLYWYRQAAGRGLQLLFYSVGIGQISSEVPQNLSASRPQDRQFILSSKKLLLSDSGFYLCAWSVGGSQETQYFGPGTRLLVL.

The chain combines TRBV6-2 or TRBV6-3 with TRBJ2-7; D uncertain. CDR3 length equals 15 residues. Germline assignment: CDR1 MNHEY and CDR2 SVGEGT. The V end was cut by 4 bases, the J end by 4 bases, with 17 bases between. CDR3 protein: CASSSPLVRGYEQYF. CDR3 coding DNA: TGTGCCAGCAGTTCCCCTCTAGTAAGAGGATACGAGCAGTACTTC.

CDR3 sequence reads: CASTQEFYNEQFF. CDR3 sequence (DNA): TGTGCCAGCACCCAGGAATTCTACAATGAGCAGTTCTTC. The V gene is TRBV28, the J gene TRBJ2-1, with D uncertain. Trimming pared 7 bases from V and 3 bases from J, leaving 10 bases between. The CDR3 has 13 residues. Germline CDR1 and CDR2: MDHEN and SYDVKM.

The V and J genes are TRBV7-9 and TRBJ2-3; the D is unclear. CDR3 length: 16 amino acids. V was trimmed by 1 base and J by 3 bases, leaving 14 bases between them. Germline V lookup: CDR1 SEHNR, CDR2 FQNEAQ (reference sequence). CDR3 nucleotides: TGTGCCAGCAGCTTAGACGCTAATCTCGTAACAGATACGCAGTATTTT. This gives the protein CASSLDANLVTDTQYF.

The V call is TRBV9, the J call TRBJ2-7; TRBD1 aligns across 8 bases. Unmatched junction bases numbered 11, after V lost 0 bases and J lost 3 bases. The CDR3 sequence is 17 residues long. The germline CDR1 and CDR2 sequences are SGDLS and YYNGEE. The CDR3 region has the DNA TGTGCCAGCAGCGTAGAACCCTTCCAGGGGGCAAACTACGAGCAGTACTTC. This translates into CASSVEPFQGANYEQYF.

The chain is built from TRBV3-1 (or the pseudogene TRBV3-2) and TRBJ2-3, with D tentatively TRBD2 (6 bases). The CDR3 sequence is 15 residues long. The V end was cut by 4 bases, the J end by 1 base, with 12 bases between. The germline V gene has CDR1 LGHDT and CDR2 YNNKEL (reference sequence). CDR3 bases: TGTGCCAGCAGCCCACCGGGACTTCGCACAGATACGCAGTATTTT. It codes for CASSPPGLRTDTQYF.

The rearrangement joins TRBV4-3 to TRBJ1-2; D possibly corresponds to TRBD1 (6 bases). The CDR3 extends over 14 amino acids. V was pared by 6 bases and J by 2 bases, with 13 bases between. Germline V lookup: CDR1 LGHNA, CDR2 YSLEER. In nucleotides, the CDR3 is TGCGCCAGCAGTAGAGCAGGGGAGAACTATGGCTACACCTTC. Its translation: CASSRAGENYGYTF.

About this clone: This specimen includes other DNA sequences encoding the same CDR3. The rearrangement links TRBV10-3 to TRBJ2-7; 10 bases line up with TRBD1. The CDR3 is 14 amino acids. Losses at the gene ends were 4 bases for V and 4 bases for J; bases not matched to a gene: 4. CDR1 ENHRY and CDR2 SYGVKD come from the germline V gene. CDR3 sequence: CAISGGTGAYEQYF. The CDR3 nucleotides read TGTGCCATCAGTGGAGGGACAGGGGCTTACGAGCAGTACTTC.

This rearrangement joins TRBV6-2 or TRBV6-3 to TRBJ1-5, with D perhaps matching TRBD1 (6 bases). Trimming left V 5 bases short and J 2 bases short, with 10 bases between. CDR3 length: 14 amino acids. CDR1 is MNHEY and CDR2 is SVGEGT in the germline V gene. The CDR3 region has the DNA TGTGCCAGCAGTCCACAGGGTCGCAATCAGCCCCAGCATTTT. Amino acids: CASSPQGRNQPQHF.

The chain carries TRBV4-3 and TRBJ2-7, with 11 bases matching TRBD2. This CDR3 has 16 residues. The V gene's germline CDR1 is LGHNA and CDR2 YSLEER. After removal of 0 bases from V and 4 bases from J, the junction contained 5 bases not matched to a gene. CDR3 nucleotides: TGCGCCAGCAGCCAAGAGCTAGCGGGAGGATGGTACGAGCAGTACTTC. This translates into CASSQELAGGWYEQYF.

The J gene is TRBJ2-7, the V gene TRBV28, with D perhaps matching TRBD1 (6 bases). The ends were cut back, 5 bases at V and 3 bases at J, with 11 bases in the middle. CDR1 and CDR2 from the germline V gene are MDHEN and SYDVKM. This CDR3 spans 13 amino acids. The CDR3 DNA sequence: TGTGCCAGCAGTCCGGGACACTACTACGAGCAGTACTTC. It encodes CASSPGHYYEQYF.

The V and J genes are TRBV6-1 and TRBJ1-5; a weak D match, TRBD1 (5 bases). CDR1 and CDR2 from the germline V gene are MNHNS and SASEGT. V lost 3 bases to trimming and J lost 2 bases, with 14 bases between them. This CDR3 contains 16 residues. The CDR3: CASSDWGLGGNQPQHF. DNA for the CDR3: TGTGCCAGCAGTGATTGGGGCCTAGGGGGCAATCAGCCCCAGCATTTT.

The CDR3 DNA follows: TGTGCCAGCAGCTTACGGCAGGCGAACACCGGGGAGCTGTTTTTT. This codes for CASSLRQANTGELFF. This chain joins TRBV7-9 and TRBJ2-2; no clear D gene. The CDR3 totals 15 residues. Trimming shortened V by 2 bases and J by 0 bases, and 7 bases separated the two germline ends. In germline, CDR1 is SEHNR, CDR2 FQNEAQ (reference sequence). The full variable domain, in which reference TRBV7-9 and TRBJ2-2 provide the parts outside the CDR3, is DTGVSQNPRHKITKRGQNVTFRCDPISEHNRLYWYRQTLGQGPEFLTYFQNEAQLEKSRLLSDRFSAERPKGSFSTLEIQRTEQGDSAMYLCASSLRQANTGELFFGEGSRLTVL.

The chain recombines TRBV6-4 with TRBJ2-7, with 9 nucleotides matching TRBD2. The trim removed 4 bases at V and 3 bases at J, leaving 7 bases unmatched. The germline V gene encodes CDR1 MRHNA and CDR2 SNTAGT. The CDR3 extends over 15 amino acids. The CDR3 DNA follows: TGTGCCAGCAGTGGTAGAGCGGGAGGTGACTACGAGCAGTACTTC. As protein: CASSGRAGGDYEQYF.

This chain links TRBV28 with TRBJ2-1, with D possibly TRBD1 on 6 matching bases. The V gene lost 6 bases and the J gene lost 4 bases, with 19 bases spanning the gap. This CDR3 has 16 amino acids. Germline CDR1 is MDHEN and CDR2 is SYDVKM. The CDR3 region has the DNA TGTGCCAGCAGGGAGAAGAGGGGCAGGGGTTACAATGAGCAGTTCTTC. As protein: CASREKRGRGYNEQFF.

This sequence joins TRBV28 and TRBJ2-4; 7 positions match TRBD1. V trimming: 2 bases; J trimming: 8 bases; junction bases outside the gene matches: 3. Germline V gene sequence: CDR1 MDHEN, CDR2 SYDVKM. The CDR3 spans 13 residues. CDR3 residues: CASSLTGVDIQYF. CDR3 bases: TGTGCCAGCAGTTTAACAGGGGTGGACATTCAGTACTTC.

The chain uses TRBV6-5 and TRBJ2-7; 10 bases line up with TRBD2. The germline gives CDR1 MNHEY, CDR2 SVGAGI. The V gene end was trimmed by 6 bases and the J gene end by 3 bases; junction bases not matched to a gene: 5. This CDR3 contains 14 residues. DNA of the CDR3: TGTGCCAGCAGACGGCTAGCGGGAGTCTACGAGCAGTACTTC. As protein: CASRRLAGVYEQYF.

This clone occurred a few times. CDR3 coding DNA: TGTGCCAGCAGTTCTACAGAGTACAATCAGCCCCAGCATTTT. Protein product: CASSSTEYNQPQHF. The J gene is TRBJ1-5, the V gene TRBV28; D unresolved. CDR3 length equals 14 residues. From germline, CDR1 is MDHEN and CDR2 SYDVKM. Trimming removed 4 bases at V and 3 bases at J, with 10 bases between.

The J gene is TRBJ2-3, the V gene TRBV3-1 (or the pseudogene TRBV3-2), with 8 bases aligning to TRBD2. Trimming cost V 4 bases and J 1 base; bases outside gene matches: 4. This CDR3 is built from 15 residues. Germline CDR1 and CDR2: LGHDT and YNNKEL (reference sequence). The CDR3 spells CASSPGGTGTDTQYF. The DNA of the CDR3 is TGTGCCAGCAGCCCGGGAGGGACGGGCACAGATACGCAGTATTTT.

This clone was picked up a small number of times. The genes are TRBV7-3 and TRBJ2-1, with TRBD2 matching 8 bases. The V segment lost 5 bases and the J segment 9 bases; nucleotides outside the gene matches: 18. The CDR3 sequence is 17 residues long. The germline gives CDR1 SGHTA, CDR2 FQGTGA. The CDR3 region is CASSPGLARGSNGEQFF. CDR3 DNA sequence: TGTGCCAGCAGCCCCGGACTAGCCAGGGGCAGCAACGGTGAGCAGTTCTTC.

This clone has a handful of counts. The chain recombines TRBV24-1 with TRBJ2-3, with 8 positions matching TRBD2. Unmatched junction bases numbered 6, after V lost 5 bases and J lost 3 bases. Germline values: CDR1 KGHDR, CDR2 SFDVKD. The CDR3 runs 15 residues. In DNA form, the CDR3 reads TGTGCCACCAGTGTTGGAGCGGGGGAGACAGATACGCAGTATTTT. The encoded protein is CATSVGAGETDTQYF.

This chain joins TRBV11-2 and TRBJ1-1, with D possibly matching TRBD1 (5 bases). Looked up from germline, CDR1 is SGHAT and CDR2 is FQNNGV. V was cut by 5 bases and J by 5 bases, with 15 bases left in between. The CDR3 totals 14 residues. The CDR3 DNA reads TGTGCCAGCAGCCCGGGGGTCCGACAGACTGAAGCTTTCTTT. This gives the protein CASSPGVRQTEAFF.

The V gene is TRBV5-1, the J gene TRBJ2-2; 12 nucleotides align to TRBD2. The CDR3 sequence is 16 residues long. The V gene end was trimmed by 4 bases and the J gene end by 1 base; junction bases not matched to a gene: 2. The germline V gene has CDR1 SGHRS and CDR2 YFSETQ. The CDR3 sequence is CASSLAGGMNTGELFF. The CDR3 coding sequence is TGCGCCAGCAGCCTAGCGGGAGGGATGAACACCGGGGAGCTGTTTTTT.